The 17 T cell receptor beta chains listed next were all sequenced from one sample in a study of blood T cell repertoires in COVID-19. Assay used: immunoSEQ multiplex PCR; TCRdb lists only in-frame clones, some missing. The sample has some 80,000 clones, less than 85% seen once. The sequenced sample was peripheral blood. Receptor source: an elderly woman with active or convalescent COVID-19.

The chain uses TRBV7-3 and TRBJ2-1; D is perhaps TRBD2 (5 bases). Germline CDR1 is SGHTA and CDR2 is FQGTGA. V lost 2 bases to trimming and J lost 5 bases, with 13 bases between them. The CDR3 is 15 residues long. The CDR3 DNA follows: TGTGCCAGCAGCTTAGGGCTAGCAAACAACAATGAGCAGTTCTTC. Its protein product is CASSLGLANNNEQFF. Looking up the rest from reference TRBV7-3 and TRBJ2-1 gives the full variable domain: GAGVSQTPSNKVTEKGKYVELRCDPISGHTALYWYRQSLGQGPEFLIYFQGTGAADDSGLPNDRFFAVRPEGSVSTLKIQRTERGDSAVYLCASSLGLANNNEQFFGPGTRLTVL.

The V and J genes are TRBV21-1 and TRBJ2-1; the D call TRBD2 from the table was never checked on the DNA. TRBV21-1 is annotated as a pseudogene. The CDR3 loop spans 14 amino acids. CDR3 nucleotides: TGTGCCAGCCCAGTAGACTGCTCCTACAATGAGCAGTTCTTC. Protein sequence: CASPVDCSYNEQFF.

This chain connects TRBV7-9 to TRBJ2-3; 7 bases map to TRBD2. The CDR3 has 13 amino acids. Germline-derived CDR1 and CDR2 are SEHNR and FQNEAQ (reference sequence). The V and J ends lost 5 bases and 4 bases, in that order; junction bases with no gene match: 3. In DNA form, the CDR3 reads TGTGCCAGCAGCCTCGGACTAGCAGATACGCAGTATTTT. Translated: CASSLGLADTQYF.

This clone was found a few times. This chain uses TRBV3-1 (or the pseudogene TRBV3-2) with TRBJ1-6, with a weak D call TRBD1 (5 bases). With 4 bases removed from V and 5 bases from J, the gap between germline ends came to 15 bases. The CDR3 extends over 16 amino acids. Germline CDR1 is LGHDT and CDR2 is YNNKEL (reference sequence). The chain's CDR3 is CASSLGTGTHNSPLHF. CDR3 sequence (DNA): TGTGCCAGCAGCCTTGGGACTGGGACTCATAATTCACCCCTCCACTTT.

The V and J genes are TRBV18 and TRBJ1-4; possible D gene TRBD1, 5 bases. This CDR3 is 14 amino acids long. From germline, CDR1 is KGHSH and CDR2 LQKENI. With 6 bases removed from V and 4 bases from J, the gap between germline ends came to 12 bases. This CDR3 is CASSKQGDNEKLFF. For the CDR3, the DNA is TGTGCCAGCTCGAAACAAGGGGATAATGAAAAACTGTTTTTT. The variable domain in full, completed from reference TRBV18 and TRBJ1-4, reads NAGVMQNPRHLVRRRGQEARLRCSPMKGHSHVYWYRQLPEEGLKFMVYLQKENIIDESGMPKERFSAEFPKEGPSILRIQQVVRGDSAAYFCASSKQGDNEKLFFGSGTQLSVL.

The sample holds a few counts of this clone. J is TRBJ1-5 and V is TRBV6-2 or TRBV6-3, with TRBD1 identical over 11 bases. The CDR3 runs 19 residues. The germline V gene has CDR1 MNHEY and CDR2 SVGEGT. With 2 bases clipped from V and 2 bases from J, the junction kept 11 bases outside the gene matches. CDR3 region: CASSYESGQGALGNQPQHF. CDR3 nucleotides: TGTGCCAGCAGTTACGAATCAGGACAGGGGGCGCTTGGCAATCAGCCCCAGCATTTT.

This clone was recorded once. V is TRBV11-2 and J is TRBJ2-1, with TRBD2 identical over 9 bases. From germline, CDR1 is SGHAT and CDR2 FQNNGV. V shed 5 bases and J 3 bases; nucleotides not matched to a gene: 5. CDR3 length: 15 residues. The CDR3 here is CASSAVRGGYNEQFF. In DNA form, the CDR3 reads TGTGCCAGCAGCGCAGTGCGGGGGGGCTACAATGAGCAGTTCTTC.

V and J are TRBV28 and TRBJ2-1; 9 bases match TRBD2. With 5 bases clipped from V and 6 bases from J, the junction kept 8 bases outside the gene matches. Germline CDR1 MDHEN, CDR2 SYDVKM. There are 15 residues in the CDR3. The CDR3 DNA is TGTGCCAGCAGTCTTAGCGGGAGTGCCTCCAATGAGCAGTTCTTC. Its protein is CASSLSGSASNEQFF.

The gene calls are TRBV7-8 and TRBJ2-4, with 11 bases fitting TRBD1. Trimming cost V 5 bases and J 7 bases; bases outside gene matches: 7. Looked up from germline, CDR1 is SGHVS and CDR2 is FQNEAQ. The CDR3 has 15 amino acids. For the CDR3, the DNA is TGTGCCAGCAGCCACGGACAGGGGGCTCGGAACATTCAGTACTTC. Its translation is CASSHGQGARNIQYF. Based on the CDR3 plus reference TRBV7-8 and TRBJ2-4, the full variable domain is GAGVSQSPRYKVAKRGQDVALRCDPISGHVSLFWYQQALGQGPEFLTYFQNEAQLDKSGLPSDRFFAERPEGSVSTLKIQRTQQEDSAVYLCASSHGQGARNIQYFGAGTRLSVL.

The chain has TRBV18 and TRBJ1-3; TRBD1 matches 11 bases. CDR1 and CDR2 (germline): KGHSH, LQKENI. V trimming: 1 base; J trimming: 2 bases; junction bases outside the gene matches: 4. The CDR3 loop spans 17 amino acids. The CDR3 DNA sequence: TGTGCCAGCTCACCACTCGGACAGGGGGCTGCTGGAAACACCATATATTTT. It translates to CASSPLGQGAAGNTIYF.

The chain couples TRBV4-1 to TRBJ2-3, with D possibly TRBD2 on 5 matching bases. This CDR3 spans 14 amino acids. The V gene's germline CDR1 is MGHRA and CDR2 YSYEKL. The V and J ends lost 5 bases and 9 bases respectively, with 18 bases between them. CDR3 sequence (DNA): TGCGCCAGCAGCGACCTAGGAGGAAGCAACACGCAGTATTTT. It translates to CASSDLGGSNTQYF.

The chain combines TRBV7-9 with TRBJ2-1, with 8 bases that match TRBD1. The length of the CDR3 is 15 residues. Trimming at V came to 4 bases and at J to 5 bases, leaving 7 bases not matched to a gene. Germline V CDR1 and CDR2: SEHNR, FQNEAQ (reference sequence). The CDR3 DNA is TGTGCCAGCAGCTCGCGGACAGGGCCCAACAATGAGCAGTTCTTC. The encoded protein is CASSSRTGPNNEQFF.

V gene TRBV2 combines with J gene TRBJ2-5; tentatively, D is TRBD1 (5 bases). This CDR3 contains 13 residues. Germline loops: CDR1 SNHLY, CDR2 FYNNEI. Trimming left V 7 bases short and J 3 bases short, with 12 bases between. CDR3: CASKPGLEETQYF. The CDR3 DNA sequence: TGTGCCAGCAAGCCAGGGCTTGAAGAGACCCAGTACTTC. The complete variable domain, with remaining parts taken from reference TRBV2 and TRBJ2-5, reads EPEVTQTPSHQVTQMGQEVILRCVPISNHLYFYWYRQILGQKVEFLVSFYNNEISEKSEIFDDQFSVERPDGSNFTLKIRSTKLEDSAMYFCASKPGLEETQYFGPGTRLLVL.

CDR3 coding DNA: TGTGCCAGCAGCGTGGGATCCGGACAGGGGTTGCATACGCAGTATTTT. It codes for CASSVGSGQGLHTQYF. V is TRBV5-4 and J is TRBJ2-3; 9 nucleotides agree with TRBD1. Germline trimming cut 4 bases from V and 7 bases from J; bases unmatched to any gene: 13. The CDR3 runs 16 residues. CDR1 and CDR2 (germline): SGHNT, YYREEE (reference sequence).

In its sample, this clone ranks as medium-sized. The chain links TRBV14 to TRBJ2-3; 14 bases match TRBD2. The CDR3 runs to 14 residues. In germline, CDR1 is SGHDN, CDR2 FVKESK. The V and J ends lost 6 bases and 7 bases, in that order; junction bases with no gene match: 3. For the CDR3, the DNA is TGTGCCAGCAGTCGGACTAGCGGGGGGTATACGCAGTATTTT. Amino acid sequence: CASSRTSGGYTQYF.

The CDR3 spells CASSWDRDSPLHF. The CDR3 region has the DNA TGTGCCAGTAGTTGGGACAGGGACTCACCCCTCCACTTT. The chain combines TRBV19 with TRBJ1-6; 9 bases fit TRBD1. The junction had 3 bases not matched to a gene; V was cut back by 5 bases and J by 10 bases. This CDR3 has 13 amino acids. CDR1 and CDR2 (germline): LNHDA, SQIVND (reference sequence).

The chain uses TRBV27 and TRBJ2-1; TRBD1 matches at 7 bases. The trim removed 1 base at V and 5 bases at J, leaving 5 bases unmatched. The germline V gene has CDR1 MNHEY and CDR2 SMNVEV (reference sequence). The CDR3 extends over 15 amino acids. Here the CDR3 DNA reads TGTGCCAGCAGTTTATTAGGGGGCCGGGACAATGAGCAGTTCTTC. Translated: CASSLLGGRDNEQFF.